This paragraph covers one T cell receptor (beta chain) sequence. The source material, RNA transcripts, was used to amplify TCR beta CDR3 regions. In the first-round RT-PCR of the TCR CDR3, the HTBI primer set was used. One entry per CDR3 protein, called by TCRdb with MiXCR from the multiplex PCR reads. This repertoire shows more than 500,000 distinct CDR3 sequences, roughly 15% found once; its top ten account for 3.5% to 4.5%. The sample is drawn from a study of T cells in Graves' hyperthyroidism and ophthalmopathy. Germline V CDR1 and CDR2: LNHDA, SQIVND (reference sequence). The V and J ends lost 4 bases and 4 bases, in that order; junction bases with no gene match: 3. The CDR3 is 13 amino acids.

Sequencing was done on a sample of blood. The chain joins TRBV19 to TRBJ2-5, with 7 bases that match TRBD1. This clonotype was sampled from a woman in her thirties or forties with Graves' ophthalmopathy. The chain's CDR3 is CASSNTGAETQYF. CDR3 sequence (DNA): TGTGCCAGTAGTAATACAGGGGCAGAGACCCAGTACTTC.